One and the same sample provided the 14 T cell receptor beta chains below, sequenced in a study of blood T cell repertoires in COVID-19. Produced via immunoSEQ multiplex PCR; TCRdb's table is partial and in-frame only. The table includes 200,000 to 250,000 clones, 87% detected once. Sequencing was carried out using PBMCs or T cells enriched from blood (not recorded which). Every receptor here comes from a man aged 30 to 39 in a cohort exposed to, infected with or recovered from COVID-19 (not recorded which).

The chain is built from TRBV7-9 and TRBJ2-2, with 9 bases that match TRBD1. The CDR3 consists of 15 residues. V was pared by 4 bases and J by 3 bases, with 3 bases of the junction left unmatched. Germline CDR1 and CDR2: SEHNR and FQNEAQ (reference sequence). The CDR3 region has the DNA TGTGCCAGCAGCTCCGGGACAGGGCACACCGGGGAGCTGTTTTTT. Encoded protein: CASSSGTGHTGELFF.

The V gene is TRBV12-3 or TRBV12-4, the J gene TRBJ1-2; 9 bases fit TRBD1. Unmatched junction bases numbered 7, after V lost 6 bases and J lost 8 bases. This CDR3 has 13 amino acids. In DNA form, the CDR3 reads TGTGCCAGCAGGCAGGGACAGGGAAAAGGCTACACCTTC. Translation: CASRQGQGKGYTF.

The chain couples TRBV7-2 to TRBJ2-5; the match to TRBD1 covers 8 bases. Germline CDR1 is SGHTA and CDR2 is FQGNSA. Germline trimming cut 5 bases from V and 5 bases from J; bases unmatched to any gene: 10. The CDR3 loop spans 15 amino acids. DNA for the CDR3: TGTGCCAGCAGCCCCGGGACAGGAAGAACGGAGACCCAGTACTTC. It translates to CASSPGTGRTETQYF. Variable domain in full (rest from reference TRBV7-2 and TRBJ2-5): GAGVSQSPSNKVTEKGKDVELRCDPISGHTALYWYRQSLGQGLEFLIYFQGNSAPDKSGLPSDRFSAERTGGSVSTLTIQRTQQEDSAVYLCASSPGTGRTETQYFGPGTRLLVL.

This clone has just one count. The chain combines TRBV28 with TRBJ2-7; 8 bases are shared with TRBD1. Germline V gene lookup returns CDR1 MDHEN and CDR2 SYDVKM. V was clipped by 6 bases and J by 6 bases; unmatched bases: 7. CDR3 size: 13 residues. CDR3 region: CASRLTGEREQYF. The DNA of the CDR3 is TGTGCCAGCAGGTTGACAGGGGAACGCGAGCAGTACTTC.

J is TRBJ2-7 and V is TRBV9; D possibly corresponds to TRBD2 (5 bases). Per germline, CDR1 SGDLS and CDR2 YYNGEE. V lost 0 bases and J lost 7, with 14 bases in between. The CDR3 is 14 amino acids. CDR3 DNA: TGTGCCAGCAGCGTAGCTGGCGGGCTGGGGGAGCAGTACTTC. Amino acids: CASSVAGGLGEQYF.

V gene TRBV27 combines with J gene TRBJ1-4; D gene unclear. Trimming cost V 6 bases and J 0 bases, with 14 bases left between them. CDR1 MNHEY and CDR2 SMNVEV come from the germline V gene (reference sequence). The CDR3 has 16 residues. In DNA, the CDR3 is TGTGCCAGCAGGTTTTATCCAGATGCAACTAATGAAAAACTGTTTTTT. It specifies CASRFYPDATNEKLFF.

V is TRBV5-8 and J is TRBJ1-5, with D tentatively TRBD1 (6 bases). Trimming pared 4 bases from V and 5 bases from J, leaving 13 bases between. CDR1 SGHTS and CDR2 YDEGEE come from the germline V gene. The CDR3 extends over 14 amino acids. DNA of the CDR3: TGTGCCAGCAGCCACGGGACATATGATCAGCCCCAGCATTTT. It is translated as CASSHGTYDQPQHF.

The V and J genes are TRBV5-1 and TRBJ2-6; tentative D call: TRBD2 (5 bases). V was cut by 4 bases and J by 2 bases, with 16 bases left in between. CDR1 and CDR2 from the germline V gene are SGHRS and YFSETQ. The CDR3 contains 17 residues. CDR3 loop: CASSTRPADAGANVLTF. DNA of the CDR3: TGCGCCAGCAGCACCCGGCCAGCGGACGCTGGGGCCAACGTCCTGACTTTC.

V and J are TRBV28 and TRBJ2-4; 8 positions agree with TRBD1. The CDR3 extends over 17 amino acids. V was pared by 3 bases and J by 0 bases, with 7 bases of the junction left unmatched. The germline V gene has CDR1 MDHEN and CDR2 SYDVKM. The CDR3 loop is CASSFQQGGLAKNIQYF. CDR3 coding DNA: TGTGCCAGCAGTTTCCAACAGGGGGGCTTAGCCAAAAACATTCAGTACTTC.

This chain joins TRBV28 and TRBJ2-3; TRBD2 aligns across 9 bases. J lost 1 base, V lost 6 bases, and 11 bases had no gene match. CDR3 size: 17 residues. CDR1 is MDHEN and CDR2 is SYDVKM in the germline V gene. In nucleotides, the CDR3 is TGTGCCAGCAGCCCCCGGAAAGGCGGGAGGGGCACAGATACGCAGTATTTT. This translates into CASSPRKGGRGTDTQYF.

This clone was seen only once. This CDR3 reads CASSLSRTGGYTF. CDR3 nucleotides: TGTGCCAGCAGCTTGTCCCGGACAGGGGGCTACACCTTC. The chain recombines TRBV5-6 with TRBJ1-2; 8 nucleotides line up with TRBD1. With 1 base clipped from V and 8 bases from J, the junction kept 4 bases outside the gene matches. CDR3 length: 13 residues. Germline CDR1 reads SGHDT; CDR2 reads YYEEEE.

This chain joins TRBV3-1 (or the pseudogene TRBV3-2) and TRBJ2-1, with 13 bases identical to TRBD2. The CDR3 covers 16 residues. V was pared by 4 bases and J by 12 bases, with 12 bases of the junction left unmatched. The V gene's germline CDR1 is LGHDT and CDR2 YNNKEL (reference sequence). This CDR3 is CASSPTPGTSGMGQFF. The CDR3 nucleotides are TGTGCCAGCAGCCCAACCCCCGGGACTAGCGGGATGGGGCAGTTCTTC.

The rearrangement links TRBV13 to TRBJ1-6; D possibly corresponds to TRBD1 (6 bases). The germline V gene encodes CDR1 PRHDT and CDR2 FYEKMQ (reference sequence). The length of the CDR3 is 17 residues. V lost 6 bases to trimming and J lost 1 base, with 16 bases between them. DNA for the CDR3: TGTGCCAGCAGGCCCCCTGGGGGCAGGTCCTATAATTCACCCCTCCACTTT. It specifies CASRPPGGRSYNSPLHF.

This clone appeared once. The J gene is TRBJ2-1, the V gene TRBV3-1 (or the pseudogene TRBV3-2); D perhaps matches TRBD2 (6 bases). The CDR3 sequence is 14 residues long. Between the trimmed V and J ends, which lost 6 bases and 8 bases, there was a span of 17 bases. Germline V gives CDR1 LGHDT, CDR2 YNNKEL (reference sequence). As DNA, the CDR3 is TGTGCCAGCAGATCGGCGGGGCCTGTCTATGAGCAGTTCTTC. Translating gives CASRSAGPVYEQFF.